The text below deals with one T cell receptor (beta chain). This clonotype was detected only a few times. No antigen is known for it. Nothing much larger sits one base from this clone, and base qualities are not available. Looking up the germline V gene yields CDR1 SGHAT and CDR2 FQNNGV. After removal of 4 bases from V and 4 bases from J, the junction retains 3 bases not matched to a gene. From the cysteine up to the phenylalanine, the CDR3 has a length of 14 residues. Only the CDR3 DNA stays, 42 bases, in frame from base 1. This was a case-control study nested in a cohort of healthcare workers in London, UK, who had nasopharyngeal swab PCR tests and blood samples taken every week. Between 23 and 31 March 2020, the week of the UK lockdown, healthcare workers were enrolled and then followed up weekly for as long as 16 weeks. This entry belongs to a study of early T cells in non-severe SARS-CoV-2 infection (dated by TCRdb to about 2021). Describing the broader study: Bulk RNA from unsorted whole blood was used for TCR sequencing, so alpha and beta chains could not be paired. Paper-wide results and their limitations: VDJdb matching was skewed toward anti-spike CD8 responses and likely underestimated virus-specific expansions, missing private and CD4 specificities.

The method was 5' RACE. Sequencer: NextSeq 500. Unique molecular identifiers were attached to individual cDNA molecules in the TCR library protocol so that sequencing error and PCR bias could be corrected. TCR alpha and beta chains were both sequenced, and the abundances of alpha and beta sequences in each sample were closely correlated with each other. On the study's bioinformatics: Decombinator V4 was used to annotate the V gene, J gene and CDR3 of the TCR sequences. TCRs were defined as expanded if a significant change between any two time points was detected under a Poisson model with p below 0.0001. TCR abundances were normalised to the total number of TCRs sequenced in each sample and reported as counts per million. MAIT TCRs were defined by TRAV1-2 paired with TRAJ12, TRAJ20 or TRAJ33, and iNKT TCRs by TRAV10 paired with TRAJ18. VDJdb, accessed 1 November 2021, was searched for CMV, EBV and SARS-CoV-2 annotated TCRs, with TCRs annotated for multiple antigens excluded. TCRdb reanalyzed the raw reads on its own, using fastp at Q25 for trimming and MiXCR for clone calling, and kept in-frame beta chains. Rows with a matching CDR3 protein are joined into one entry that keeps the most common DNA and genes. The V and J calls and clone size come from TCRdb's table, not from the authors' own analysis. This sample has 55,000 to 65,000 distinct CDR3 sequences in its table, and around an eighth of those were observed once. Clones ranked in the top ten supply under 4.5% of the sample.

The sequenced sample was whole blood. The origin of this receptor is an adult who was a healthcare worker with PCR-confirmed SARS-CoV-2 infection or an uninfected control (not recorded which). The chain employs TRBV11-2 and TRBJ1-2; 10 central nucleotides agree with TRBD1. For the CDR3, the sequence is CASSSRTGGYGYTF. The bases are TGTGCCAGCAGCTCCCGGACAGGGGGCTATGGCTACACCTTC.